The present TCR beta chain was sequenced within a study of blood T cell repertoires in COVID-19. Study-level background: Specimens from acute and convalescent COVID-19 originated in the United States, Italy and Spain.

The V gene's germline CDR1 is MNHEY and CDR2 SVGAGI. Trimming removed 5 bases from V and 1 base from J, with 15 bases in between. The CDR3 runs to 15 residues. Libraries were prepared by immunoSEQ multiplex PCR; TCRdb keeps only in-frame clonotypes and omits some of them. Here the sample spans under 200,000 clones, 84% being singletons. Sequences were obtained from PBMCs or T cells enriched from blood (not recorded which). The V call is TRBV6-5, the J call TRBJ2-7; the D is unclear. This receptor was taken from a man in his fifties who had recovered from COVID-19. The CDR3 loop is CASSPLGFLSYEQYF. For the CDR3, the DNA is TGTGCCAGCAGTCCCCTCGGGTTTTTATCCTACGAGCAGTACTTC.